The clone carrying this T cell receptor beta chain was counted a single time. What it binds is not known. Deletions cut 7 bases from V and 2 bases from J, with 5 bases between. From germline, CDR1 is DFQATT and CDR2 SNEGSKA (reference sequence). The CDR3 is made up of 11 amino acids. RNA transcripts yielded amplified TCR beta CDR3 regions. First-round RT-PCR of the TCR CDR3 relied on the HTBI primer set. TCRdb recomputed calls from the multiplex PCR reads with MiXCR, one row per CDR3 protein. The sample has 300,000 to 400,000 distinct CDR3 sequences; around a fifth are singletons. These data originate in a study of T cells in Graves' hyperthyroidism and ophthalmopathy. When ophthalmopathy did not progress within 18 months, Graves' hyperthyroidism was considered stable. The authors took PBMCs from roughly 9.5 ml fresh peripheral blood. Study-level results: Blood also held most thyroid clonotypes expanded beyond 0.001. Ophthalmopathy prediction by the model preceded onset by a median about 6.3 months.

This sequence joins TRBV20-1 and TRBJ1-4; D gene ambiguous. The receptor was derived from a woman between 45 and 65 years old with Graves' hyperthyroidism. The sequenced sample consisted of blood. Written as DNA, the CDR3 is TGCAGTGTAGGGACTAATGAAAAACTGTTTTTT. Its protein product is CSVGTNEKLFF.